Shown below are 27 T cell receptor beta chains from a single sample sequenced in a study of coeliac disease. This table comes from immunoSEQ multiplex PCR, and its TCRdb copy is limited to in-frame clones, with some not included. The data show about 3,100 clones, roughly half seen once. Source material: intraepithelial lymphocytes from the gut. These receptors all come from a woman aged 70-85 years with celiac disease.

This chain connects TRBV27 to TRBJ2-1; 11 nucleotides align to TRBD2. Germline V gene lookup returns CDR1 MNHEY and CDR2 SMNVEV (reference sequence). The CDR3 has 14 residues. The trim removed 5 bases at V and 9 bases at J, leaving 6 bases unmatched. The CDR3 bases are TGTGCCAGCAGTATAGCGGGGGGGCGTCTTGAGCAGTTCTTC. Amino acid sequence: CASSIAGGRLEQFF.

This clone was observed a few times. The CDR3 region is CASSLTGLYEQYF. The CDR3 DNA sequence: TGTGCCAGCAGTTTGACAGGCCTCTACGAGCAGTACTTC. The V call is TRBV27, the J call TRBJ2-7, with D maybe TRBD1 (6 bases). In germline, CDR1 is MNHEY, CDR2 SMNVEV (reference sequence). Between the trimmed V and J ends, which lost 3 bases and 3 bases, there was a span of 9 bases. The CDR3 contains 13 residues.

The J gene is TRBJ1-5, the V gene TRBV7-4, with D perhaps TRBD1 (5 bases). Trimming removed 0 bases at V and 5 bases at J, with 20 bases between. The CDR3 length is 18 residues. Germline assignment: CDR1 SGHVT and CDR2 SQSDAQ. CDR3 nucleotides: TGTGCCAGCAGCTTAGCGCAAAGGGAAGGACAACACTATCAGCCCCAGCATTTT. Translation: CASSLAQREGQHYQPQHF. Drawing the rest from reference TRBV7-4 and TRBJ1-5, the complete variable domain is GAGVSQSPRYKVAKRGRDVALRCDSISGHVTLYWYRQTLGQGSEVLTYSQSDAQRDKSGRPSGRFSAERPERSVSTLKIQRTEQGDSAVYLCASSLAQREGQHYQPQHFGDGTRLSIL.

The chain recombines TRBV6-5 with TRBJ2-7, with D possibly being TRBD1 (6 bases). The CDR3 loop spans 12 amino acids. Germline CDR1 is MNHEY and CDR2 is SVGAGI. V gave up 5 bases and J gave up 2 bases, with 7 bases separating them. The CDR3 DNA follows: TGTGCCAGCAGTGGGGGCCCCTACGAGCAGTACTTC. Translating gives CASSGGPYEQYF.

This clone was detected a few times. J is TRBJ1-5 and V is TRBV4-1; the D is unclear. Per the germline V gene, CDR1 is MGHRA and CDR2 is YSYEKL. CDR3 length equals 15 residues. The V gene lost 0 bases and the J gene lost 6 bases, with 12 bases spanning the gap. The CDR3 here is CASSQDAVTIQPQHF. The CDR3 bases are TGCGCCAGCAGCCAAGATGCAGTTACAATTCAGCCCCAGCATTTT.

This clone was counted between two and nine times. This chain links TRBV4-2 with TRBJ1-1, with D hard to call. Germline assignment: CDR1 LGHNA and CDR2 YNFKEQ. This CDR3 has 16 residues. The V gene lost 1 base and the J gene lost 3 bases, with 15 bases spanning the gap. In DNA form, the CDR3 reads TGTGCCAGCAGCCAAGTAAGAATCCTAGCGGACACTGAAGCTTTCTTT. Protein product: CASSQVRILADTEAFF.

This clone was recorded only once. The V gene is TRBV11-2, the J gene TRBJ2-7; D is undetermined. This CDR3 spans 11 amino acids. From germline, CDR1 is SGHAT and CDR2 FQNNGV. Trimming stripped 4 bases from V and 3 bases from J, with 4 bases between. The CDR3 here is CASSSYYEQYF. The CDR3 DNA sequence: TGTGCCAGCAGCTCTTACTACGAGCAGTACTTC.

This clone appeared once. This chain connects TRBV10-3 to TRBJ2-7; D assignment may be TRBD1 or TRBD2 (7 bases each). Trimming cost V 10 bases and J 0 bases, with 16 bases left between them. The germline CDR1 and CDR2 sequences are ENHRY and SYGVKD. The CDR3 consists of 14 residues. CDR3 protein: CASSGTDDSYEQYF. Here the CDR3 DNA reads TGTGCCAGCAGCGGGACAGACGACTCCTACGAGCAGTACTTC.

This chain links TRBV11-2 with TRBJ2-3, with 9 bases aligning to TRBD1. Germline trimming cut 1 base from V and 0 bases from J; bases unmatched to any gene: 8. This CDR3 comprises 18 residues. The germline CDR1 and CDR2 sequences are SGHAT and FQNNGV. The CDR3 bases are TGTGCCAGCAGCTTAGTAGGGACAGGGTCTGATAGCACAGATACGCAGTATTTT. It encodes CASSLVGTGSDSTDTQYF.

This sequence joins TRBV15 and TRBJ1-2, with 7 bases identical to TRBD1. Germline CDR1 is LNHNV and CDR2 is YYDKDF (reference sequence). This CDR3 is 14 amino acids long. V lost 5 bases and J lost 4; bases outside the gene matches: 7. The chain's CDR3 is CATSERTGPYGYTF. The DNA of the CDR3 is TGTGCCACCAGCGAACGGACAGGTCCCTATGGCTACACCTTC. Full variable domain (rest looked up from reference TRBV15 and TRBJ1-2): DAMVIQNPRYQVTQFGKPVTLSCSQTLNHNVMYWYQQKSSQAPKLLFHYYDKDFNNEADTPDNFQSRRPNTSFCFLDIRSPGLGDTAMYLCATSERTGPYGYTFGSGTRLTVV.

This sequence joins TRBV9 and TRBJ1-1; the D is unclear. The CDR3 is 13 amino acids. V gave up 0 bases and J gave up 1 base, with 4 bases separating them. Germline lookup yields CDR1 SGDLS and CDR2 YYNGEE. The chain's CDR3 is CASSVAQNTEAFF. DNA of the CDR3: TGTGCCAGCAGCGTAGCCCAGAACACTGAAGCTTTCTTT.

The chain joins TRBV14 to TRBJ1-1; 8 nucleotides line up with TRBD1. CDR3 length: 15 residues. J lost 1 base, V lost 5 bases, and 6 bases had no gene match. The V gene's germline CDR1 is SGHDN and CDR2 FVKESK. The DNA for the CDR3 is TGTGCCAGCAGCATACGGACAGGGCCGAACACTGAAGCTTTCTTT. Translating it yields CASSIRTGPNTEAFF.

V and J are TRBV19 and TRBJ1-1; D is ambiguous. Germline V gene lookup returns CDR1 LNHDA and CDR2 SQIVND (reference sequence). This CDR3 has 15 amino acids. V was pared by 7 bases and J by 0 bases, with 15 bases between. CDR3 bases: TGTGCCAGTAACAAAGCGGACGGATTGAACACTGAAGCTTTCTTT. It specifies CASNKADGLNTEAFF.

The rearrangement joins TRBV10-2 to TRBJ2-5, with D possibly matching TRBD1 (6 bases). V lost 8 bases to trimming and J lost 5 bases, with 12 bases between them. Germline V gene data show CDR1 as WSHSY and CDR2 as SAAADI. CDR3 length: 12 residues. This chain's CDR3 is CASGPRGETQYF. CDR3 nucleotide sequence: TGCGCCAGCGGGCCTAGGGGGGAGACCCAGTACTTC.

The rearrangement links TRBV7-9 to TRBJ2-2; D unresolved. The CDR3 runs 14 residues. CDR1 is SEHNR, CDR2 FQNEAQ, per germline (reference sequence). V was clipped by 5 bases and J by 6 bases, with 13 bases between them. The CDR3 loop is CASSREVRAGELFF. The DNA of the CDR3 is TGTGCCAGCAGCCGAGAGGTCCGAGCCGGGGAGCTGTTTTTT.

As for this clone: The sample contains more than one DNA sequence encoding this CDR3. The genes are TRBV4-2 and TRBJ2-7; TRBD1 matches at 7 bases. CDR1 and CDR2 from the germline V gene are LGHNA and YNFKEQ. The length of the CDR3 is 15 residues. V lost 0 bases to trimming and J lost 2 bases; unmatched junction nucleotides: 4. CDR3 sequence: CASSQERTGTYEQYF. As DNA, the CDR3 is TGTGCCAGCAGCCAAGAACGGACAGGTACCTACGAGCAGTACTTC.

In its sample, this clone is large. The CDR3 here is CASSHTWHEYEKLFF. The CDR3 coding sequence is TGCGCCAGCAGCCACACGTGGCATGAATACGAAAAACTGTTTTTT. The chain carries TRBV4-1 and TRBJ1-4; D is uncertain. The germline CDR1 and CDR2 sequences are MGHRA and YSYEKL. V lost 3 bases and J 8 bases, leaving 16 bases between the germline ends. CDR3 length: 15 amino acids.

This clone is labeled as medium-sized. The J gene is TRBJ2-7, the V gene TRBV7-9; maybe TRBD2 (5 bases). With 3 bases removed from V and 4 bases from J, the gap between germline ends came to 19 bases. The CDR3 spans 16 residues. Per germline, CDR1 SEHNR and CDR2 FQNEAQ (reference sequence). The CDR3 sequence is CASSLSESGVGYEQYF. The CDR3 nucleotides read TGTGCCAGCAGCTTGAGTGAAAGCGGAGTTGGATACGAGCAGTACTTC.

The V call is TRBV25-1, the J call TRBJ2-5, with TRBD1 as a possible D gene (6 bases). CDR1 and CDR2 (germline): MGHDK, SYGVNS. V lost 4 bases and J lost 2, with 11 bases in between. This CDR3 spans 14 amino acids. CDR3 sequence (DNA): TGTGCCAGCAGTGGACTCGGACAGCAAGAGACCCAGTACTTC. It is translated as CASSGLGQQETQYF.

The V call is TRBV4-3, the J call TRBJ2-1; D may be TRBD2 (7 bases). V lost 0 bases, J lost 9 bases, and 18 bases lay in between. The germline V gene has CDR1 LGHNA and CDR2 YSLEER. The CDR3 totals 16 residues. CDR3 nucleotides: TGCGCCAGCAGCCAAGAGGGGGGGCTCCTAAGCGGTGAGCAGTTCTTC. This translates into CASSQEGGLLSGEQFF.

This clone is medium-sized (0.01 to 0.1%). The chain combines TRBV4-3 with TRBJ2-7, with D hard to call. Trimming pared 1 base from V and 2 bases from J, leaving 15 bases between. The V gene's germline CDR1 is LGHNA and CDR2 YSLEER. The CDR3 contains 16 residues. CDR3 sequence (DNA): TGCGCCAGCAGCCAAGGTCGCAGTACCTTGACCTACGAGCAGTACTTC. Translating it yields CASSQGRSTLTYEQYF.

In this sample, this clone turned up a few times. J is TRBJ1-1 and V is TRBV29-1; D remains unclear. V lost 6 bases, J lost 4 bases, and 12 bases lay in between. CDR1 SQVTM and CDR2 ANQGSEA come from the germline V gene. This CDR3 is 12 amino acids long. The DNA for the CDR3 is TGCAGCGTACCTAGTACCGGCACTGAAGCTTTCTTT. Its translation is CSVPSTGTEAFF.

This chain uses TRBV5-1 with TRBJ2-7; D may be TRBD1 (6 bases). CDR1 is SGHRS, CDR2 YFSETQ, per germline. The CDR3 is made up of 14 amino acids. Trimming took off 4 bases at V and 2 bases at J, with 13 bases between the two ends. CDR3 sequence reads: CASSTGTFAYEQYF. CDR3 bases: TGCGCCAGCAGCACCGGGACATTCGCCTACGAGCAGTACTTC.

CDR3 sequence (DNA): TGTGCCAGCGCACCCCACAGGGGTGAGTATGGCTACACCTTC. It codes for CASAPHRGEYGYTF. This chain connects TRBV27 to TRBJ1-2; 7 positions agree with TRBD1. V shed 8 bases, J shed 5 bases, and the junction held 11 bases outside the gene matches. CDR3 size: 14 residues. Germline-derived CDR1 and CDR2 are MNHEY and SMNVEV (reference sequence).

V gene TRBV4-3 combines with J gene TRBJ2-3, with D possibly TRBD1 on 6 matching bases. Germline V CDR1 and CDR2: LGHNA, YSLEER. The CDR3 length is 13 residues. V was pared by 3 bases and J by 3 bases, with 7 bases between. CDR3 region: CASSQGTTDTQYF. The CDR3 DNA is TGCGCCAGCAGCCAGGGGACAACAGATACGCAGTATTTT.

The V call is TRBV9, the J call TRBJ2-2, with D perhaps TRBD1 (5 bases). V was shortened by 0 bases and J by 5 bases, with 14 bases between the two germline ends. The CDR3 is 16 amino acids. Germline CDR1 reads SGDLS; CDR2 reads YYNGEE. The CDR3 loop is CASSVGLTGQTGELFF. In nucleotides, the CDR3 is TGTGCCAGCAGCGTAGGTCTAACAGGCCAGACCGGGGAGCTGTTTTTT. The full variable domain, with the rest looked up from reference TRBV9 and TRBJ2-2, is DSGVTQTPKHLITATGQRVTLRCSPRSGDLSVYWYQQSLDQGLQFLIQYYNGEERAKGNILERFSAQQFPDLHSELNLSSLELGDSALYFCASSVGLTGQTGELFFGEGSRLTVL.

The chain is built from TRBV19 and TRBJ2-6; D uncertain. Trimming stripped 7 bases from V and 0 bases from J, with 7 bases between. There are 14 residues in the CDR3. The V gene's germline CDR1 is LNHDA and CDR2 SQIVND (reference sequence). The CDR3 spells CASTPGSGANVLTF. CDR3 sequence (DNA): TGTGCCAGTACCCCCGGCTCTGGGGCCAACGTCCTGACTTTC.